This passage covers 9 T cell receptor beta chains from one sample sequenced in a study of blood T cells in healthy people across ages. Together with a sample-barcoded 5' primer, a J-beta primer mix was included in a second PCR lasting roughly 6 to 12 cycles. Each CDR3 protein is one row after TCRdb ran MiXCR on the 5' RACE reads. The sample lists around 800,000 distinct CDR3 sequences, 20% to 30% occurring once. In addition, the sample was reused for a study of T cells of mothers and their children.

Sequenced material: blood. The receptors shown here come from a boy aged 5-17 years in good health.

The V and J genes are TRBV7-2 and TRBJ2-1, with TRBD2 matching over 7 bases. Germline V lookup: CDR1 SGHTA, CDR2 FQGNSA. The V segment lost 2 bases and the J segment 0 bases; nucleotides outside the gene matches: 7. This CDR3 has 17 amino acids. CDR3 sequence (DNA): TGTGCCAGCAGCTTACACCGGGGCGGGAGCTCCTACAATGAGCAGTTCTTC. Translating gives CASSLHRGGSSYNEQFF.

This sequence joins TRBV6-2 or TRBV6-3 and TRBJ2-5; perhaps TRBD2 as D (5 bases). V lost 7 bases and J 1 base, leaving 16 bases between the germline ends. CDR1 and CDR2 (germline): MNHEY, SVGEGT. The CDR3 spans 15 residues. The CDR3 spells CASIATTSGQETQYF. Here the CDR3 DNA reads TGTGCCAGCATTGCGACTACGAGTGGCCAAGAGACCCAGTACTTC.

A few counts support this clonotype. The V and J genes are TRBV20-1 and TRBJ2-1, with D tentatively TRBD1 or TRBD2 (7 bases each). Germline CDR1 reads DFQATT; CDR2 reads SNEGSKA (reference sequence). The V end was cut by 6 bases, the J end by 8 bases, with 23 bases between. The CDR3 sequence is 15 residues long. The CDR3 here is CSAPGEGARSDEQFF. The CDR3 DNA sequence: TGCAGTGCCCCGGGGGAGGGGGCGCGTAGTGATGAGCAGTTCTTC.

This clonotype has just a few counts. This sequence joins TRBV28 and TRBJ2-7; 10 nucleotides align to TRBD1. Germline V lookup: CDR1 MDHEN, CDR2 SYDVKM. The V and J ends lost 5 bases and 3 bases, in that order; junction bases with no gene match: 7. The CDR3 is 15 residues long. The CDR3 sequence is CASSPPDRGVYEQYF. The CDR3, as DNA: TGTGCCAGCAGTCCGCCGGACAGGGGGGTCTACGAGCAGTACTTC.

This clonotype was detected a few times. This chain uses TRBV4-1 with TRBJ2-5; the D gene is possibly TRBD2 (5 bases). The J call may be in error: the DNA end matches TRBJ2-1 better. Germline V gives CDR1 MGHRA, CDR2 YSYEKL. The CDR3 sequence is 15 residues long. CDR3 DNA sequence: TGCGCCAGCAGCCACACGGACTCGCCAGCCTATGAGCAGTTCTTC. Encoded protein: CASSHTDSPAYEQFF.

The chain links TRBV10-3 to TRBJ1-2; D possibly corresponds to TRBD1 (5 bases). V shed 2 bases and J shed 0 bases, with 10 bases lying between them. This CDR3 contains 15 residues. The germline V gene encodes CDR1 ENHRY and CDR2 SYGVKD. The chain's CDR3 is CAISEPTAANYGYTF. The CDR3 DNA is TGTGCCATCAGTGAGCCGACAGCCGCTAACTATGGCTACACCTTC.

This chain links TRBV4-1 with TRBJ2-1; TRBD2 aligns across 8 bases. Trimming at V came to 0 bases and at J to 4 bases, leaving 8 bases not matched to a gene. Germline V gives CDR1 MGHRA, CDR2 YSYEKL. This CDR3 has 17 residues. CDR3 sequence: CASSQEGLAGIYNEQFF. In DNA, the CDR3 is TGCGCCAGCAGCCAAGAAGGGCTAGCGGGTATTTACAATGAGCAGTTCTTC.

This chain links TRBV6-6 with TRBJ2-3; TRBD2 matches 7 bases. Germline assignment: CDR1 MNHNY and CDR2 SVGAGI (reference sequence). This CDR3 contains 15 residues. The ends lost 5 bases at V and 3 bases at J; junction bases unmatched: 8. The CDR3 loop is CASSPVTGGTDTQYF. In DNA form, the CDR3 reads TGTGCCAGCAGTCCAGTCACGGGGGGAACAGATACGCAGTATTTT.

The DNA of the CDR3 is TGCGCCAGCAGCTTGGGGTCAGCTAGCACAGATACGCAGTATTTT. Protein product: CASSLGSASTDTQYF. The J gene is TRBJ2-3, the V gene TRBV5-1; D remains ambiguous. Germline CDR1 and CDR2: SGHRS and YFSETQ. Between the trimmed V and J ends, which lost 0 bases and 0 bases, there was a span of 8 bases. This CDR3 contains 15 residues.